This is a list of T cell receptor beta chains from one sample in a study of technical replicates of blood from several donors. Assay: immunoSEQ multiplex PCR; the TCRdb copy retains only in-frame clones and omits some. Among about 70,000 clones, around nine tenths were seen once, and the ten largest hold approximately 0.38%. Sample: T cells isolated from PBMCs. The receptor source for this set is a human donor in good health. Each CDR3 is given with its conserved first and last residue. A D gene is named only where the DNA matches it firmly. Size tells how often a clone was seen (once, few, many) or the class of an expanded clone, and some rows leave it out.

>.|TRBV5-1|TRBJ1-1|.
CASSPWGQGAGNTEAFF
TGCGCCAGCAGCCCGTGGGGGCAGGGTGCCGGGAACACTGAAGCTTTCTTT
>.|TRBV6-1|TRBJ1-1|.
CASSDRYTEAFF
TGTGCCAGCAGTGATCGGTACACTGAAGCTTTCTTT
>TRBD1|TRBV19|TRBJ2-5|.
CASSMRTGTGGAETQYF
TGTGCCAGTAGTATGAGAACCGGGACAGGGGGCGCGGAGACCCAGTACTTC
>.|TRBV14|TRBJ2-1|.
CASSLGRSNEQFF
TGTGCCAGCAGCCTTGGCCGGAGCAATGAGCAGTTCTTC
>.|TRBV25-1|TRBJ2-5|once
CASSEWRRGETQYF
TGTGCCAGCAGTGAATGGAGGAGGGGAGAGACCCAGTACTTC
>TRBD1|TRBV5-1|TRBJ1-4|.
CASSLTGGYNEKLFF
TGCGCCAGCAGTCTGACAGGGGGCTACAATGAAAAACTGTTTTTT
>.|TRBV30|TRBJ2-3|.
CAWEGTAKADTQYF
TGTGCCTGGGAAGGGACTGCCAAGGCAGATACGCAGTATTTT
>.|TRBV27|TRBJ1-1|.
CASGYRMNTEAFF
TGTGCCAGCGGGTACAGGATGAACACTGAAGCTTTCTTT
>.|TRBV19|TRBJ1-1|.
CASSWGVGQPNTEAFF
TGTGCCAGTAGTTGGGGAGTGGGACAACCGAACACTGAAGCTTTCTTT
>.|TRBV6-6|TRBJ1-1|.
CASSEQNRYTEAFF
TGTGCCAGCAGCGAACAAAACAGGTACACTGAAGCTTTCTTT
>.|TRBV30|TRBJ1-2|.
CAWSPGGGKGYTF
TGTGCCTGGAGCCCCGGGGGGGGTAAGGGCTACACCTTC
>.|TRBV28|TRBJ2-2|few
CASSFARWGDDGELFF
TGTGCCAGCAGCTTCGCAAGATGGGGGGACGACGGGGAGCTGTTTTTT
>.|TRBV7-9|TRBJ2-5|.
CASSSGPTPSETQYF
TGTGCCAGCAGCTCGGGTCCAACCCCGTCAGAGACCCAGTACTTC
>.|TRBV5-1|TRBJ2-3|.
CASSPWGDSTDTQYF
TGCGCCAGCAGCCCTTGGGGGGATAGCACAGATACGCAGTATTTT
>.|TRBV25-1|TRBJ2-7|.
CASSEYPTLIEFGQYF
TGTGCCAGCAGTGAATACCCCACCCTGATAGAATTCGGGCAGTACTTC
>TRBD1|TRBV19|TRBJ1-5|.
CASSQGQGAINQPQHF
TGTGCCAGTAGTCAAGGACAGGGGGCAATTAATCAGCCCCAGCATTTT
>TRBD2|TRBV27|TRBJ2-7|once
CASSFSGRAHYEQYF
TGTGCCAGCAGTTTTAGCGGGAGGGCACACTACGAGCAGTACTTC
>TRBD2|TRBV28|TRBJ2-2|.
CASSLLAGGVGELFF
TGTGCCAGCAGTTTGCTAGCGGGAGGGGTCGGGGAGCTGTTTTTT
>TRBD2|TRBV7-2|TRBJ2-5|.
CASSLDGTSGTETQYF
TGTGCCAGCAGCTTAGACGGGACTAGCGGGACAGAGACCCAGTACTTC
>TRBD1|TRBV19|TRBJ2-7|.
CASGYRGQEQYF
TGTGCCAGTGGCTACAGGGGGCAGGAGCAGTACTTC
>TRBD2|TRBV27|TRBJ2-7|.
CASSLSASGSVDEQYF
TGTGCCAGCAGTTTATCCGCTAGCGGGAGTGTAGACGAGCAGTACTTC
>TRBD1|TRBV11-2|TRBJ1-4|.
CATPGQDNEKLFF
TGTGCCACCCCGGGACAGGATAATGAAAAACTGTTTTTT
>.|TRBV25-1|TRBJ2-1|.
CASSDWRELVNEQFF
TGTGCCAGCAGTGATTGGCGGGAACTAGTCAATGAGCAGTTCTTC
>TRBD2|TRBV7-3|TRBJ2-1|.
CASSLSLAGVNEQFF
TGTGCCAGCAGCTTAAGTCTAGCGGGAGTAAATGAGCAGTTCTTC
>.|TRBV30|TRBJ1-5|.
CAWSSGSNQPQHF
TGTGCCTGGAGTTCGGGGAGCAATCAGCCCCAGCATTTT
>.|TRBV6-5|TRBJ1-1|.
CASSPLELMNTEAFF
TGTGCCAGCAGTCCACTGGAGCTTATGAACACTGAAGCTTTCTTT
>TRBD1|TRBV10-1|TRBJ2-2|.
CASSSGTGVPNTGELFF
TGCGCCAGCAGCTCCGGGACAGGGGTCCCGAACACCGGGGAGCTGTTTTTT
>.|TRBV27|TRBJ1-5|.
CASSLSRAYNQPQHF
TGTGCCAGCAGTTTATCCAGGGCCTACAATCAGCCCCAGCATTTT
>TRBD2|TRBV27|TRBJ2-7|.
CASSIGTSGRLPYEQYF
TGTGCCAGCAGTATAGGGACTAGCGGGAGGCTACCCTACGAGCAGTACTTC
>TRBD1|TRBV19|TRBJ2-7|.
CASSSIFGQGDYEQYF
TGTGCCAGTAGTTCCATCTTCGGACAGGGTGACTACGAGCAGTACTTC
>TRBD2|TRBV5-6|TRBJ2-5|.
CASGGLAGGQETQYF
TGTGCCAGTGGGGGACTAGCGGGAGGCCAAGAGACCCAGTACTTC
>TRBD1|TRBV29-1|TRBJ1-1|.
CSVGIGQGPAFF
TGCAGCGTTGGAATAGGACAGGGACCCGCTTTCTTT
>.|TRBV5-6|TRBJ1-1|.
CASSLEEATYTEAFF
TGTGCCAGCAGCTTGGAGGAGGCGACGTACACTGAAGCTTTCTTT
>TRBD1|TRBV4-3|TRBJ1-4|.
CASSQVVDRGGEKLFF
TGCGCCAGCAGCCAAGTCGTTGACAGGGGGGGTGAAAAACTGTTTTTT
>TRBD2|TRBV9|TRBJ2-1|few
CASSIGLAGNRDEQFF
TGTGCCAGCAGCATCGGACTAGCGGGAAATAGGGATGAGCAGTTCTTC
>.|TRBV7-2|TRBJ2-1|once
CASSFYEAEQFF
TGTGCCAGCAGCTTTTATGAGGCTGAGCAGTTCTTC
>.|TRBV5-1|TRBJ2-7|.
CASSPDSLGEQYF
TGCGCCAGCAGCCCGGACAGTCTTGGGGAGCAGTACTTC
>TRBD2|TRBV2|TRBJ2-7|.
CASSPGTSGTYEQYF
TGTGCCAGCAGTCCCGGGACTAGCGGGACCTACGAGCAGTACTTC
>.|TRBV6-5|TRBJ1-2|.
CASSWSGGGYTF
TGTGCCAGCAGTTGGTCGGGGGGAGGCTACACCTTC
>.|TRBV25-1|TRBJ2-1|.
CASRQDLNIGNEQFF
TGTGCCAGCAGACAGGACCTAAATATAGGGAATGAGCAGTTCTTC
>.|TRBV21-1|TRBJ2-3|.
CASSKGKEARRTASTDTQYF
TGTGCCAGCAGCAAAGGCAAGGAAGCCCGGAGGACAGCTAGCACAGATACGCAGTATTTT
>TRBD2|TRBV7-9|TRBJ2-1|once
CASSQGLADYNEQFF
TGTGCCAGCAGCCAGGGACTAGCGGACTACAATGAGCAGTTCTTC
>.|TRBV7-9|TRBJ1-5|.
CASSFSGDQPQHF
TGTGCCAGCAGCTTTTCGGGGGATCAGCCCCAGCATTTT
>.|TRBV7-2|TRBJ1-2|.
CASSLDAANYGYTF
TGTGCCAGCAGCTTAGATGCAGCTAACTATGGCTACACCTTC
>.|TRBV4-1|TRBJ1-2|.
CASSQVITGSGYGYTF
TGCGCCAGCAGCCAAGTGATTACCGGGAGTGGCTATGGCTACACCTTC
>TRBD1|TRBV25-1|TRBJ2-2|.
CASSVRGLDTGELFF
TGTGCCAGCAGTGTCAGGGGGCTGGACACCGGGGAGCTGTTTTTT